The clone carrying this T cell receptor beta chain has only a few counts. Profiling relied on immunoSEQ multiplex PCR, and the TCRdb table lists in-frame clones only, not all of them. The data show about 160,000 clones, approximately 83% seen once. This sample is part of a study of blood T cell repertoires in COVID-19. Across the whole study: In each case, the material was cDNA or gDNA derived from T cells, B-cell-depleted T cells, or PBMCs.

The CDR3 contains 11 residues. V was cut by 3 bases and J by 10 bases, with 7 bases left in between. Per germline, CDR1 SGHTA and CDR2 FQGTGA. The sequenced sample was peripheral blood. V is TRBV7-3 and J is TRBJ2-1; the D is unclear. This TCR was sampled from a man between 70 and 80 years old with acute or convalescent COVID-19. DNA of the CDR3: TGTGCCAGCAGCTTGAGGATGGAGCAGTTCTTC. It yields the protein CASSLRMEQFF.